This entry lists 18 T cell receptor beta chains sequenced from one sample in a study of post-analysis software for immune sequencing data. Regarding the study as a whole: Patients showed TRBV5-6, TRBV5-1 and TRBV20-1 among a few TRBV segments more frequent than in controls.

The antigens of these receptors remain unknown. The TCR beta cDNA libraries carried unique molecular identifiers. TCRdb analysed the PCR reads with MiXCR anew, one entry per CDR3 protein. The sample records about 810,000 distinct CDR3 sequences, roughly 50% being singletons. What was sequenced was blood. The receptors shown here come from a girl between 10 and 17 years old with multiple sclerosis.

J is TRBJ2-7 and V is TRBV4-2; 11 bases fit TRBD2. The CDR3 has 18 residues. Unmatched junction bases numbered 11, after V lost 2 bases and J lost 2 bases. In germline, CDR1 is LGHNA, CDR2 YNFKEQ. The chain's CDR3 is CASSQFIGSSGGTYEQYF. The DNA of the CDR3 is TGTGCCAGCAGCCAATTTATCGGCTCTAGCGGGGGGACCTACGAGCAGTACTTC.

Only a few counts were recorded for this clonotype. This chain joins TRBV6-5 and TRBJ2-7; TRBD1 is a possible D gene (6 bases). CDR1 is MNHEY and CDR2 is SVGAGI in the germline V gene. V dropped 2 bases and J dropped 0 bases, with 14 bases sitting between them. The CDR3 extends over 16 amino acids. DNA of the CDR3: TGTGCCAGCAGTTACGGACAGCCCACCTACTCCTACGAGCAGTACTTC. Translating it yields CASSYGQPTYSYEQYF.

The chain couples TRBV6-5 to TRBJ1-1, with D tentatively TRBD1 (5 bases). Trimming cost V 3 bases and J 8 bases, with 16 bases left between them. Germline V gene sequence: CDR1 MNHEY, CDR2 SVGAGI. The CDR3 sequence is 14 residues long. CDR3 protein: CASSYSGWGVEAFF. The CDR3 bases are TGTGCCAGCAGTTATTCGGGTTGGGGGGTCGAAGCTTTCTTT.

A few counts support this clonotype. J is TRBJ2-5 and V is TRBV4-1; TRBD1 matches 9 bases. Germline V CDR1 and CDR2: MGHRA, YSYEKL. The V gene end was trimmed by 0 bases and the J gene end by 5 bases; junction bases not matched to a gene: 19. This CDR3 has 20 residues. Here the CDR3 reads CASSQDLIAPGQGLLETQYF. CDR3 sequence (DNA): TGCGCCAGCAGCCAAGATTTAATAGCTCCGGGACAGGGTCTGTTGGAGACCCAGTACTTC.

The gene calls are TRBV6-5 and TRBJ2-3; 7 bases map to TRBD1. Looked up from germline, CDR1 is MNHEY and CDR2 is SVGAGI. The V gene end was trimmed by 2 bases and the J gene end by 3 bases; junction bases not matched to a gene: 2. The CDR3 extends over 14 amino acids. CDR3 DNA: TGTGCCAGCAGTTACCAGACAGGGACAGATACGCAGTATTTT. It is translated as CASSYQTGTDTQYF.

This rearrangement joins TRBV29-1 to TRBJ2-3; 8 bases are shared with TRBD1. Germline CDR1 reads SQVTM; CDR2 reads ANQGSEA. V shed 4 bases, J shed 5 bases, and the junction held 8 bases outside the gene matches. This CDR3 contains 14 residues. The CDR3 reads CSVGAGGSGDTQYF. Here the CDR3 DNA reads TGCAGCGTTGGGGCAGGGGGCAGTGGAGATACGCAGTATTTT.

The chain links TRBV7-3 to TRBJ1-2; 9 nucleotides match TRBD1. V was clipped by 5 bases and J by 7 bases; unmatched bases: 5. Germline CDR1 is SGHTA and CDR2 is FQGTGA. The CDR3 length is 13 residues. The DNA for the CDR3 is TGTGCCAGCAGCGCCCGGGACAGGGCTGGCTACACCTTC. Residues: CASSARDRAGYTF.

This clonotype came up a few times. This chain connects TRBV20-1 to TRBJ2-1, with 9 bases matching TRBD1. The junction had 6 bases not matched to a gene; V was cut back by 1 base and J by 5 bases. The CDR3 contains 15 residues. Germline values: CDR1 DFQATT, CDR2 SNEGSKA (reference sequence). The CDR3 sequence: CSARAEDRGHNEQFF. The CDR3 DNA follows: TGCAGTGCTAGAGCGGAGGACAGGGGACACAATGAGCAGTTCTTC.

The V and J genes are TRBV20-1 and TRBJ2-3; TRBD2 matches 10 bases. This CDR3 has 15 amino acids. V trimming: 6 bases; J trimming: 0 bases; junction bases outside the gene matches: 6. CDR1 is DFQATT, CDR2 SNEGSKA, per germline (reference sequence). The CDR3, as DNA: TGCAGTGCACGGACTAGCGGCCCTAGCACAGATACGCAGTATTTT. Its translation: CSARTSGPSTDTQYF.

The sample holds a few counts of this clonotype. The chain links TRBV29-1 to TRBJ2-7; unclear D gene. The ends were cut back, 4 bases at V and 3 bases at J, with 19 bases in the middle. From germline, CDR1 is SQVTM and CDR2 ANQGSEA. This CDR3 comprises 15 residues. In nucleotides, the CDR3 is TGCAGCGTTGGGGCAGAAGAGAACCTATACTACGAGCAGTACTTC. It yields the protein CSVGAEENLYYEQYF.

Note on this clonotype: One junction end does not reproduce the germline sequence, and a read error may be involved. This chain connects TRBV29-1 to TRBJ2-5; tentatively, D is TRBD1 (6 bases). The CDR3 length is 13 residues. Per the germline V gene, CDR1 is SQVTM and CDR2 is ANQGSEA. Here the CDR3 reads CSVVSGVGETRYF. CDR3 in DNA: TGCAGCGTTGTGTCAGGGGTAGGAGAGACCCGGTACTTC. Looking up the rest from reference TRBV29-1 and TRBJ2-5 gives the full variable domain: SAVISQKPSRDICQRGTSLTIQCQVDSQVTMMFWYRQQPGQSLTLIATANQGSEATYESGFVIDKFPISRPNLTFSTLTVSNMSPEDSSIYLCSVVSGVGETRYFGPGTRLLVL.

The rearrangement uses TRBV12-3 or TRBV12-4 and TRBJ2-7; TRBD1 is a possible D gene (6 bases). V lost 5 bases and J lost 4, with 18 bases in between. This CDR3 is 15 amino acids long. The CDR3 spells CASSLLGATPYEQYF. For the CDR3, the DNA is TGTGCCAGCAGTCTATTGGGGGCCACGCCTTACGAGCAGTACTTC.

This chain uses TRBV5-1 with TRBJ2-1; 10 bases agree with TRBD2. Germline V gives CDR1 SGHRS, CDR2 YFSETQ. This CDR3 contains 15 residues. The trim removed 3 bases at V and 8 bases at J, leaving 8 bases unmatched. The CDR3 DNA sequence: TGCGCCAGCAGCTCCCTAGCGGGAGCCGGACATGAGCAGTTCTTC. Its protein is CASSSLAGAGHEQFF.

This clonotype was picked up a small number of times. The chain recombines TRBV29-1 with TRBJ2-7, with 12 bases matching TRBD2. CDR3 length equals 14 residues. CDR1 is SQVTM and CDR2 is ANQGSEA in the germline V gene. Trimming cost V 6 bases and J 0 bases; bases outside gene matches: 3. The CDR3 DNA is TGCAGCGTACCGGGACTAGCGGGCTCCTACGAGCAGTACTTC. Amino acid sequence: CSVPGLAGSYEQYF.

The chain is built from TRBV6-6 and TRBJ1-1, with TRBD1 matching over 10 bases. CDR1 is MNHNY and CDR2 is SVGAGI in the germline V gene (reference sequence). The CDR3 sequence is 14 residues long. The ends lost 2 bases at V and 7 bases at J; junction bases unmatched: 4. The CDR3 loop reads CASSYQGTGVEAFF. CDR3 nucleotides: TGTGCCAGCAGTTACCAAGGGACAGGGGTTGAAGCTTTCTTT.

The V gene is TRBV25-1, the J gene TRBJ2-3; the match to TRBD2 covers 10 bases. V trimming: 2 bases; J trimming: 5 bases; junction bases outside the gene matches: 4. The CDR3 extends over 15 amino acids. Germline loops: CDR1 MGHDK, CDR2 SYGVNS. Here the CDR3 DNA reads TGTGCCAGCAGTGAACTAGCGGGAGTGATAGATACGCAGTATTTT. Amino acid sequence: CASSELAGVIDTQYF.

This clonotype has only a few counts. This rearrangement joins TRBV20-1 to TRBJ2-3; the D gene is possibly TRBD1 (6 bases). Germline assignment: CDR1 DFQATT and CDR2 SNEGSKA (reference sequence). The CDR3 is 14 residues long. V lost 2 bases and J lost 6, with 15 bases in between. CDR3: CSARPITGPDTQYF. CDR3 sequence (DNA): TGCAGTGCTAGACCGATCACAGGGCCGGATACGCAGTATTTT.

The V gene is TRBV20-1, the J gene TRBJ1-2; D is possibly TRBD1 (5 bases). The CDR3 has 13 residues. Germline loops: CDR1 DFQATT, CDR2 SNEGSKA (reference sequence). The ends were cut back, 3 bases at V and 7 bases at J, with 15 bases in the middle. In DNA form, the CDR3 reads TGCAGTGCTAGCGTCCAGGGTAGAGGTGGCTACACCTTC. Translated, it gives CSASVQGRGGYTF.